This TCR beta chain emerged from a study of T-cell memory formation after mild COVID-19. In TCRdb, the 5' RACE reads were re-called with MiXCR into one record per CDR3 protein. The repertoire consists of a few hundred thousand distinct CDR3 sequences, with around 27% occurring once and the leading ten covering approximately 13%. The table lists this clonotype with a few counts. The V gene's germline CDR1 is MNHEY and CDR2 SVGAGI. Trimming shortened V by 0 bases and J by 0 bases, and 14 bases separated the two germline ends. The CDR3 runs 17 residues. The receptor was derived from an adult woman who had mild COVID-19 (a few samples of this study predate the infection). Cell type and time point are not known. This chain connects TRBV6-5 to TRBJ1-2; a possible D gene is TRBD1 (6 bases). Material for sequencing was PBMCs or a T cell subset sorted from them (not recorded which). The chain's CDR3 is CASSYSPGGASNYGYTF. DNA for the CDR3: TGTGCCAGCAGTTACTCGCCGGGGGGCGCATCTAACTATGGCTACACCTTC.